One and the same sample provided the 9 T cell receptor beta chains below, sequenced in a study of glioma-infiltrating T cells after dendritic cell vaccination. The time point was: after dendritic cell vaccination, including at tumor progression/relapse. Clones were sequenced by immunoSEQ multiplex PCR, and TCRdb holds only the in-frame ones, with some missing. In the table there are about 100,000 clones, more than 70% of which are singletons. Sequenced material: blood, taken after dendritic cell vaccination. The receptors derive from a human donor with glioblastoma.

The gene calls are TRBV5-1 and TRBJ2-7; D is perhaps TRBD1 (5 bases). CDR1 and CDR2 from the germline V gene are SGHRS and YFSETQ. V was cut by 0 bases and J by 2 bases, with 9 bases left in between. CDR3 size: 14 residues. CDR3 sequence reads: CASSLATGPYEQYF. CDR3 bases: TGCGCCAGCAGCTTGGCTACAGGCCCCTACGAGCAGTACTTC.

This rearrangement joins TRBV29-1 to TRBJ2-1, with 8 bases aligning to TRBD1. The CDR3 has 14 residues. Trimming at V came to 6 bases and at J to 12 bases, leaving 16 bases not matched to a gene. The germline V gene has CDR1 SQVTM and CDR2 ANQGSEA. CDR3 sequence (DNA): TGCAGCGTGGCAGGACAGGGTCATAGTAGTGGGCAGTTCTTC. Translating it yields CSVAGQGHSSGQFF.

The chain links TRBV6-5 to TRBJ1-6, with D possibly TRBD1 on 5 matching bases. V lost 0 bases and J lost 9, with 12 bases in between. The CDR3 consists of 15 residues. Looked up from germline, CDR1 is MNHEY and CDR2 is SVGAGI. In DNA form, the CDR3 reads TGTGCCAGCAGTTACTCGAGACAGCGCGGTTCACCCCTCCACTTT. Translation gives CASSYSRQRGSPLHF.

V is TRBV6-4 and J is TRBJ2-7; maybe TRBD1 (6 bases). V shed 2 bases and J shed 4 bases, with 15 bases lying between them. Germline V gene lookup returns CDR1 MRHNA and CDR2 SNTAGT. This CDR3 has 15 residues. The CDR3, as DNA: TGTGCCAGCAGTGACCACAGGGTCCGGAGTTACGAGCAGTACTTC. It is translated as CASSDHRVRSYEQYF.

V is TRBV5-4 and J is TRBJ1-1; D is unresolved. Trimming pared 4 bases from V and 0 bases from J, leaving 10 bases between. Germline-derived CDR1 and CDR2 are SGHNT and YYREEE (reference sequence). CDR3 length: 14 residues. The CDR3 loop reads CASSRTTMNTEAFF. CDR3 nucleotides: TGTGCCAGCAGCCGAACAACAATGAACACTGAAGCTTTCTTT.

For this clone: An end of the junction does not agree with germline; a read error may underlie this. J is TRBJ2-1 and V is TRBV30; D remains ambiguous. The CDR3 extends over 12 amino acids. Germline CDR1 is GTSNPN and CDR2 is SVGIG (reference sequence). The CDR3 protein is CAWRGSHNEQFF. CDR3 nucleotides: TGTGCCTGGAGGGGCTCCCACAATGAGCAGTTCTTC.

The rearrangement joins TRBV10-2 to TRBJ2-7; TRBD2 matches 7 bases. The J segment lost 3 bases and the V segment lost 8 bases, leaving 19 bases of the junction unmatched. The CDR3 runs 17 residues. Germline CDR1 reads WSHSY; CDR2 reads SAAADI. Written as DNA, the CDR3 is TGCGCCAGCGCTGTATTTTTGGGACTACTCGCGAACTACGAGCAGTACTTC. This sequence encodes CASAVFLGLLANYEQYF.

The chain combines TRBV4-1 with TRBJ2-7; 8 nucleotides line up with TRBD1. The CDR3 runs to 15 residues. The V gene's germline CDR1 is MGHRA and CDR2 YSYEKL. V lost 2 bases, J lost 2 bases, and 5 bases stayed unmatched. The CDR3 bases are TGCGCCAGCAGCCAATACAGGGGGATTACCTACGAGCAGTACTTC. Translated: CASSQYRGITYEQYF.

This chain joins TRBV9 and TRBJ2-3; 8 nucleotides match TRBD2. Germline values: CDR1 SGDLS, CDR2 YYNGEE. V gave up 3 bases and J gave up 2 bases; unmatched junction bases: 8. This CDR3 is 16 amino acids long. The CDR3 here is CASSARGGRDTDTQYF. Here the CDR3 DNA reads TGTGCCAGCAGCGCCCGGGGGGGTCGGGACACAGATACGCAGTATTTT.